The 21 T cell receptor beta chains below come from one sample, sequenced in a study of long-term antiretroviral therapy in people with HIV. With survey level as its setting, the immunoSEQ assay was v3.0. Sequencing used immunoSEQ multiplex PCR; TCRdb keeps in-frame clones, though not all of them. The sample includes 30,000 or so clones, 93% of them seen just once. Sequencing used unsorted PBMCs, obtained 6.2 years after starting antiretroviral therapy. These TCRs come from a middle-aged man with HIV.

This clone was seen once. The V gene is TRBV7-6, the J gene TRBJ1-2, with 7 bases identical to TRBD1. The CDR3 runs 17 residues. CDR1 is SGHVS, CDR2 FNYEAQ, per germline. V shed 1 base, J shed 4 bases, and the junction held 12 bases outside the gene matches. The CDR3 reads CASSLGDSLGPGYGYTF. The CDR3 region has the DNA TGTGCCAGCAGCTTAGGGGACAGTCTCGGCCCTGGCTATGGCTACACCTTC.

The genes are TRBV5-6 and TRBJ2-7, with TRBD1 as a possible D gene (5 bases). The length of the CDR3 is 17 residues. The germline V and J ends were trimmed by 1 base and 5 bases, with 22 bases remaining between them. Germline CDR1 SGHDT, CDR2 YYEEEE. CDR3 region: CASSLLSGQGRRDEQYF. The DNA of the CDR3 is TGTGCCAGCAGCTTGCTCAGTGGCCAGGGCCGTCGGGACGAGCAGTACTTC.

CDR3 nucleotides: TGTGCCAGTAGTATAGGGGGGAGAAGGGGTGAAGAGACCCAGTACTTC. Translated, it gives CASSIGGRRGEETQYF. The chain joins TRBV19 to TRBJ2-5; either TRBD1 or TRBD2 may fit D (5 bases each). Germline V CDR1 and CDR2: LNHDA, SQIVND (reference sequence). V lost 1 base and J 3 bases, leaving 15 bases between the germline ends. This CDR3 comprises 16 residues.

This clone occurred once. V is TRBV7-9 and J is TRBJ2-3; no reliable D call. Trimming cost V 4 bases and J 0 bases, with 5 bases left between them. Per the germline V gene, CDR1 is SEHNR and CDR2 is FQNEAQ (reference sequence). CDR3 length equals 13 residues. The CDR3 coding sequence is TGTGCCAGCAGCTCGCCTAGCACAGATACGCAGTATTTT. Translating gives CASSSPSTDTQYF.

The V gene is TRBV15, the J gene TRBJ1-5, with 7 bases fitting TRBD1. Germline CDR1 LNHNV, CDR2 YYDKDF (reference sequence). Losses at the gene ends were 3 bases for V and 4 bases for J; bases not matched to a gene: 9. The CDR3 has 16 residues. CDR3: CATSRVTGEWNQPQHF. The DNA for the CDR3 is TGTGCCACCAGCAGGGTCACAGGGGAGTGGAATCAGCCCCAGCATTTT.

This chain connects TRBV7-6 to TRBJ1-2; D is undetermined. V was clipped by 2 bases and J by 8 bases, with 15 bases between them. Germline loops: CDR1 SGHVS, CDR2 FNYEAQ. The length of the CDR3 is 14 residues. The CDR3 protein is CASSLYSSSGGYTF. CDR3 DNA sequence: TGTGCCAGCAGCTTATACAGCTCAAGTGGCGGCTACACCTTC.

CDR3 loop: CASSPGGGEQYF. The CDR3 region has the DNA TGTGCCAGCAGCCCAGGGGGCGGCGAGCAGTACTTC. The chain employs TRBV5-6 and TRBJ2-7, with TRBD1 matching over 8 bases. V lost 4 bases and J lost 6; bases outside the gene matches: 3. Per the germline V gene, CDR1 is SGHDT and CDR2 is YYEEEE. The CDR3 length is 12 residues.

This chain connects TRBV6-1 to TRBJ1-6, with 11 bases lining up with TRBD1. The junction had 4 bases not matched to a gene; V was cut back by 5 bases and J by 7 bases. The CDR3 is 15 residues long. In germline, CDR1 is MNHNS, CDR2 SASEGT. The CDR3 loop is CASSHRDRGNSPLHF. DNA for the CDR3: TGTGCCAGCAGTCACCGGGACAGGGGGAATTCACCCCTCCACTTT.

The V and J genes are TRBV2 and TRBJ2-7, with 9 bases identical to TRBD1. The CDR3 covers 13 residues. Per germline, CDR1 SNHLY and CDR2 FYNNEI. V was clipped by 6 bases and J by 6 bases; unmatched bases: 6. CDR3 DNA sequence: TGTGCCAGCAGAAAGGGGACAGGGCTCGAGCAGTACTTC. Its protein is CASRKGTGLEQYF.

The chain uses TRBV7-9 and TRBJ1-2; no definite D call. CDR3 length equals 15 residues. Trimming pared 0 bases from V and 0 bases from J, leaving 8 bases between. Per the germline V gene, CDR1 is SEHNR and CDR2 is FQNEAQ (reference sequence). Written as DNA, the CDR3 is TGTGCCAGCAGCTTAGCAGGACGGCCTAACTATGGCTACACCTTC. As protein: CASSLAGRPNYGYTF. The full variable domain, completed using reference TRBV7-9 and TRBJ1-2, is DTGVSQNPRHKITKRGQNVTFRCDPISEHNRLYWYRQTLGQGPEFLTYFQNEAQLEKSRLLSDRFSAERPKGSFSTLEIQRTEQGDSAMYLCASSLAGRPNYGYTFGSGTRLTVV.

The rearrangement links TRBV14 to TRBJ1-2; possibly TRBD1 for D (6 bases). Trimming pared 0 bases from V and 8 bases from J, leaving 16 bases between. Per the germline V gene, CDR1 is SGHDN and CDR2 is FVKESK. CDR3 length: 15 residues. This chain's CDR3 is CASSQDSGGGSGYTF. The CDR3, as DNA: TGTGCCAGCAGCCAAGATTCTGGAGGGGGGAGCGGCTACACCTTC. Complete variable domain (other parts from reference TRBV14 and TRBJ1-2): EAGVTQFPSHSVIEKGQTVTLRCDPISGHDNLYWYRRVMGKEIKFLLHFVKESKQDESGMPNNRFLAERTGGTYSTLKVQPAELEDSGVYFCASSQDSGGGSGYTFGSGTRLTVV.

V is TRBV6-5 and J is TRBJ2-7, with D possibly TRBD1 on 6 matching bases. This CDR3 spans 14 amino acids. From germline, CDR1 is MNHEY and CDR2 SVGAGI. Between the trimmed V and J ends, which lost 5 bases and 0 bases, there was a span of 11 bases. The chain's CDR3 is CASSRGTFSYEQYF. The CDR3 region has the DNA TGTGCCAGCAGTAGGGGGACATTCTCCTACGAGCAGTACTTC.

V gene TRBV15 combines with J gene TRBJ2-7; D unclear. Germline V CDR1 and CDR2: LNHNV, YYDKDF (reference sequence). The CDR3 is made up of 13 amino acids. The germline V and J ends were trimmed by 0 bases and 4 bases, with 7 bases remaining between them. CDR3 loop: CATSRDTEYEQYF. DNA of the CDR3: TGTGCCACCAGCAGAGATACAGAATACGAGCAGTACTTC. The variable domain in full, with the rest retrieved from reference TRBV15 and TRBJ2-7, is DAMVIQNPRYQVTQFGKPVTLSCSQTLNHNVMYWYQQKSSQAPKLLFHYYDKDFNNEADTPDNFQSRRPNTSFCFLDIRSPGLGDTAMYLCATSRDTEYEQYFGPGTRLTVT.

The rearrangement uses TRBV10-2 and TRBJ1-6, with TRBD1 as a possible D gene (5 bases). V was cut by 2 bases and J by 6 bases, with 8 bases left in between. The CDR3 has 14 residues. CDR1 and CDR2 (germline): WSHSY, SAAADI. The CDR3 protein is CASSEGDVNSPLHF. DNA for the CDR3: TGCGCCAGCAGTGAGGGGGACGTTAATTCACCCCTCCACTTT.

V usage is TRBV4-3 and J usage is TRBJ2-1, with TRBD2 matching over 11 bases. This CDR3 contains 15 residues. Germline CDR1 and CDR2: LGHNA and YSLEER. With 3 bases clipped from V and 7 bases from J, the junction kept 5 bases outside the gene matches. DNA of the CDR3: TGCGCCAGCAGCCACACTAGCGGGAGCTGGAATGAGCAGTTCTTC. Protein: CASSHTSGSWNEQFF.

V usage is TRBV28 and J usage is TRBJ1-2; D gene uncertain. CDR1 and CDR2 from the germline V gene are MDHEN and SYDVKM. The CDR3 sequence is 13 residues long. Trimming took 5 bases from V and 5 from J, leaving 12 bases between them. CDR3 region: CASSPTLVYGYTF. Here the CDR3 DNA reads TGTGCCAGCAGTCCTACATTGGTTTATGGCTACACCTTC.

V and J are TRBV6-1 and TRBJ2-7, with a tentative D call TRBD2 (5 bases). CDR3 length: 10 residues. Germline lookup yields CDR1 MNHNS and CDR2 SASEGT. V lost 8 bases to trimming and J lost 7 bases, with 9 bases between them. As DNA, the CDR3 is TGTGCCAGCGGATCGGGGGAGCAGTACTTC. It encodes CASGSGEQYF.

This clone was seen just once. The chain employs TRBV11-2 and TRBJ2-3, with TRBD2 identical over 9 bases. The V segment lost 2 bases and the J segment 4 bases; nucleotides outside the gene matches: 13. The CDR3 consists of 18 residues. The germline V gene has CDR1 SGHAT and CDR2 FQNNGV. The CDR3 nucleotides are TGTGCCAGCAGCTTATTCGCGGCGGGACTAGCTTACTCAGATACGCAGTATTTT. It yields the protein CASSLFAAGLAYSDTQYF.

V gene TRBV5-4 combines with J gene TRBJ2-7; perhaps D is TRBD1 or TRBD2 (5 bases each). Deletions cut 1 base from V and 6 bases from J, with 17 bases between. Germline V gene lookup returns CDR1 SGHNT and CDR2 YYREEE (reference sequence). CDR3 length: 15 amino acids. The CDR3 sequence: CASSLKGTGRGEQYF. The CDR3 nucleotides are TGTGCCAGCAGCTTGAAGGGGACCGGTCGCGGCGAGCAGTACTTC.

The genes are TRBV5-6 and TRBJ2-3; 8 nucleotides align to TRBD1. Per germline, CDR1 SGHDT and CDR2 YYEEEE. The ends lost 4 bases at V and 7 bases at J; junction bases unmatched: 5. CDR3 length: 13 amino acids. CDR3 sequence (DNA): TGTGCCAGCAGCGTAGACAGGGGACATACGCAGTATTTT. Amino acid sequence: CASSVDRGHTQYF.

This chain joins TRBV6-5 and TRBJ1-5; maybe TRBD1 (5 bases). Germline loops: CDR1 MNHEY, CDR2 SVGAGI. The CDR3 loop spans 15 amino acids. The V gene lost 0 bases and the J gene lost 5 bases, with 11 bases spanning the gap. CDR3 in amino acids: CASSYSQGGHQPQHF. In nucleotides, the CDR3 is TGTGCCAGCAGTTACTCGCAGGGAGGCCATCAGCCCCAGCATTTT.